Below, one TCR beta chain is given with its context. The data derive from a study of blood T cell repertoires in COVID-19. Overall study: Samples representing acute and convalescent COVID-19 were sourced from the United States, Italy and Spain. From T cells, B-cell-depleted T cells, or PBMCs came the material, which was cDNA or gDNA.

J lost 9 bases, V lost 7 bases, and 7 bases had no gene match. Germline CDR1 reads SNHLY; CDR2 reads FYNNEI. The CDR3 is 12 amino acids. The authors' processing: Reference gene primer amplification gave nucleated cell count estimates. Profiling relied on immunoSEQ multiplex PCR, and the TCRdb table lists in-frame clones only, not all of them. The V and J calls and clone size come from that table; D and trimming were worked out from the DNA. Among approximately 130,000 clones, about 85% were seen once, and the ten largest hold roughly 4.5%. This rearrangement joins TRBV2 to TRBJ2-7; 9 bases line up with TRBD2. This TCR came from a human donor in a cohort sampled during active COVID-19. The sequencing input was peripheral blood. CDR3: CASTAGGRGQYF. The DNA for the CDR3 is TGTGCCAGCACCGCGGGAGGGAGAGGGCAGTACTTC.